This T cell receptor beta chain is drawn from a study of blood T cell repertoires in COVID-19. TCRdb's copy holds only in-frame clones and misses some; the assay was immunoSEQ multiplex PCR. The sample shows around 170,000 clones, under 90% of them seen only once. Donors of Cohort 3 who recovered were those that had two negative PCRs, clearance, or symptom resolution. The CDR3 is made up of 14 amino acids. V gave up 6 bases and J gave up 5 bases, with 16 bases separating them. In germline, CDR1 is SQVTM, CDR2 ANQGSEA. The clonotype originates from a man in his forties or fifties who had recovered from COVID-19. What was sequenced was PBMCs or T cells enriched from blood (not recorded which). The chain couples TRBV29-1 to TRBJ1-4, with a possible D match to TRBD1 (6 bases). The DNA for the CDR3 is TGCAGCGTCGCACAGGGACGGATAAATGAAAAACTGTTTTTT. This encodes CSVAQGRINEKLFF. The variable domain in full, completed from reference TRBV29-1 and TRBJ1-4, reads SAVISQKPSRDICQRGTSLTIQCQVDSQVTMMFWYRQQPGQSLTLIATANQGSEATYESGFVIDKFPISRPNLTFSTLTVSNMSPEDSSIYLCSVAQGRINEKLFFGSGTQLSVL.